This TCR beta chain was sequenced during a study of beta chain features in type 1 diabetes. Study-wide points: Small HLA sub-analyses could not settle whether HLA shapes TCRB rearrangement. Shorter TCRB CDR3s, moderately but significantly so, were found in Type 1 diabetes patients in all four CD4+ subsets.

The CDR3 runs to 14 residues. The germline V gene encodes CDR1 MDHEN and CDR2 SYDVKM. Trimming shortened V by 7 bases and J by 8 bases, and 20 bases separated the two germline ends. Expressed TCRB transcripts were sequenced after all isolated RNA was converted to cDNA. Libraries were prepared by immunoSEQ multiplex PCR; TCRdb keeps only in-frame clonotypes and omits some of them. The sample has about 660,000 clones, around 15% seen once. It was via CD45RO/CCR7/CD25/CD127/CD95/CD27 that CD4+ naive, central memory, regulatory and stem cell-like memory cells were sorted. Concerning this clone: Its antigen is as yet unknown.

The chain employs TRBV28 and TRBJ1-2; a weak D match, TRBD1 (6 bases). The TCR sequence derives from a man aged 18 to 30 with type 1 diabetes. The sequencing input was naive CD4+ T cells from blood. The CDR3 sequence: CASTLGVSGDGYTF. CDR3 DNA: TGTGCCAGCACCCTGGGGGTCTCAGGGGACGGCTACACCTTC.